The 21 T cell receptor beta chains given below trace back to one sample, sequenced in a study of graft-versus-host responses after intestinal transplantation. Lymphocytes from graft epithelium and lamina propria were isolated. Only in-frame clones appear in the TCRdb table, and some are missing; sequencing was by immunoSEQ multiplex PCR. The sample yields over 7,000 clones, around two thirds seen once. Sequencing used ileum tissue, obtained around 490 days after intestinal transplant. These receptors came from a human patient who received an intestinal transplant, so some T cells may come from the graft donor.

The CDR3 DNA follows: TGTGCCAGCAGTGACCCGAGCAGCTCTGGAAACACCATATATTTT. Its protein is CASSDPSSSGNTIYF. The chain couples TRBV6-4 to TRBJ1-3; D is unclear. Trimming took off 2 bases at V and 0 bases at J, with 8 bases between the two ends. Looked up from germline, CDR1 is MRHNA and CDR2 is SNTAGT. The CDR3 extends over 15 amino acids.

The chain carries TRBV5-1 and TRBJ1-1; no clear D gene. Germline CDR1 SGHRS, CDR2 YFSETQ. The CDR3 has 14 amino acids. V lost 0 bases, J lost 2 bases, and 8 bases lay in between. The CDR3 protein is CASSLDSSNTEAFF. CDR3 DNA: TGCGCCAGCAGCTTGGATTCTTCTAACACTGAAGCTTTCTTT.

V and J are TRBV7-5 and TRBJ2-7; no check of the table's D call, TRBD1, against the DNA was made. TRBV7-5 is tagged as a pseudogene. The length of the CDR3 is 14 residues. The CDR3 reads CASSLDRGRREQYF. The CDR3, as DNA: TGTGCCAGCAGCTTAGATAGGGGGCGCCGGGAGCAGTACTTC.

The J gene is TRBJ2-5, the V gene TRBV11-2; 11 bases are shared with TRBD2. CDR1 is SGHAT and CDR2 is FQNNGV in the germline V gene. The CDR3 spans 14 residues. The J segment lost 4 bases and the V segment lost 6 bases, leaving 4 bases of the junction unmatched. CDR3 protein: CASRNLAGGETQYF. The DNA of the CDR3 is TGTGCCAGCAGGAACCTAGCGGGAGGAGAGACCCAGTACTTC.

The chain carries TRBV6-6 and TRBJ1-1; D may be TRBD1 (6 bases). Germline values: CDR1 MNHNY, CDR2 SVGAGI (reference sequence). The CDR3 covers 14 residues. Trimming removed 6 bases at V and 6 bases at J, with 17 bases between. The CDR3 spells CASSSPDRPPEAFF. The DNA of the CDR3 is TGTGCCAGCAGCTCCCCCGACAGGCCCCCTGAAGCTTTCTTT.

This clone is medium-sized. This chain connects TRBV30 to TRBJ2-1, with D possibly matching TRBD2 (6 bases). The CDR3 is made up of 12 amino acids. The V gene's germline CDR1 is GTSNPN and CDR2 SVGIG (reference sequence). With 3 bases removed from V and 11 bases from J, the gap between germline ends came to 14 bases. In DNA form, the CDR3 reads TGTGCCTGGAGCACCTCCGGGACTCAGCAGTTCTTC. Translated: CAWSTSGTQQFF.

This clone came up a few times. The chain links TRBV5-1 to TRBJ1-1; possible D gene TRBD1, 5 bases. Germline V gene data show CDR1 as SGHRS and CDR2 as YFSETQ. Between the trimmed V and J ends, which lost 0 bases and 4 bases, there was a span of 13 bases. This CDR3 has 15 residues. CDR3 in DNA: TGCGCCAGCAGCTTGGGGGCAGGGTTGGTCACTGAAGCTTTCTTT. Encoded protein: CASSLGAGLVTEAFF.

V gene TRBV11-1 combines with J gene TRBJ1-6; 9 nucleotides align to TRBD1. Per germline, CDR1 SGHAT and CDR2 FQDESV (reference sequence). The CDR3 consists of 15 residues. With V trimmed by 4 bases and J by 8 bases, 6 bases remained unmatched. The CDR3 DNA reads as TGTGCCAGCAGCTCGGACAGGGGAGGGGATTCACCCCTCCACTTT. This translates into CASSSDRGGDSPLHF. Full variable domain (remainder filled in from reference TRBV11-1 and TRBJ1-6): EAEVAQSPRYKITEKSQAVAFWCDPISGHATLYWYRQILGQGPELLVQFQDESVVDDSQLPKDRFSAERLKGVDSTLKIQPAELGDSAMYLCASSSDRGGDSPLHFGNGTRLTVT.

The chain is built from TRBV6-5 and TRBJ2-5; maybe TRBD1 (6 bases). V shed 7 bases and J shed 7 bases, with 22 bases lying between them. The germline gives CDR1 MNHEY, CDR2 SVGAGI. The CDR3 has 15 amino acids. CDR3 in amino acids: CASIRDRRNLGTQYF. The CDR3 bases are TGTGCCAGCATTAGAGACAGGCGTAATTTGGGGACCCAGTACTTC.

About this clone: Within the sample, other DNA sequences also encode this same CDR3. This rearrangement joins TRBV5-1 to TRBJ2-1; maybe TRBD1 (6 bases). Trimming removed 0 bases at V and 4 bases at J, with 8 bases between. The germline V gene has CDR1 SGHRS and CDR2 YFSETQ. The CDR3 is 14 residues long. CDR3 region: CASSLGQAYNEQFF. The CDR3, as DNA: TGCGCCAGCAGCTTGGGACAGGCTTACAATGAGCAGTTCTTC.

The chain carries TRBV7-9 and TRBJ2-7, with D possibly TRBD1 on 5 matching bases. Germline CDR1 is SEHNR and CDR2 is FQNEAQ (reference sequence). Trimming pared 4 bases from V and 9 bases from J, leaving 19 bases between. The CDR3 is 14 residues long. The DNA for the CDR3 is TGTGCCAGCAGCTACCCAGGGATAGGCACGGTGCAGTACTTC. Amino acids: CASSYPGIGTVQYF.

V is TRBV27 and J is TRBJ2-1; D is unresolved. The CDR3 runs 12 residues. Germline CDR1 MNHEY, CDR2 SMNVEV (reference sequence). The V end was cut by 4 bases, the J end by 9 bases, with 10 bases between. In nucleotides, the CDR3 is TGTGCCAGCAGTTGGGATCTGAGTGAGCAGTTCTTC. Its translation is CASSWDLSEQFF.

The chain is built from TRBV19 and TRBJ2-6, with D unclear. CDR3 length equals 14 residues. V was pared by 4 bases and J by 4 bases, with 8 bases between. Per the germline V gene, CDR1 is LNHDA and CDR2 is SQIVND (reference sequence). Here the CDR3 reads CASSRLTGANVLTF. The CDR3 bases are TGTGCCAGTAGTAGGTTGACCGGGGCCAACGTCCTGACTTTC.

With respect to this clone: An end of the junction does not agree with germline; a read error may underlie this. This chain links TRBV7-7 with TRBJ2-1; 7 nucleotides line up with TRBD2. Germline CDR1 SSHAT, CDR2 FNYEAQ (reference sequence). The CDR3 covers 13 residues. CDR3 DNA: TGTGCTAGCAGCTCCGGGGGAGGGCCGAAGCAGTTCTTC. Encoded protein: CASSSGGGPKQFF.

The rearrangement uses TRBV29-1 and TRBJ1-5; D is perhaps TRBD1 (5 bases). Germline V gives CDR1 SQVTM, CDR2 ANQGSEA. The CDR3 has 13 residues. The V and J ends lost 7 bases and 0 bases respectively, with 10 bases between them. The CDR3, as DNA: TGCAGCGCCAGGGATAATAGCAATCAGCCCCAGCATTTT. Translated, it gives CSARDNSNQPQHF.

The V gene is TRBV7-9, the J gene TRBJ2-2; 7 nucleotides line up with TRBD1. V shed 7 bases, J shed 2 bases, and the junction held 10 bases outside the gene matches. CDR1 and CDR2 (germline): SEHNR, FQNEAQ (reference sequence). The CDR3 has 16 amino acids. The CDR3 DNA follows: TGTGCCAGCACCTCGGACAGGACAGCTAACACCGGGGAGCTGTTTTTT. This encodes CASTSDRTANTGELFF. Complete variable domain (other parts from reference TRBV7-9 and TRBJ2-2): DTGVSQNPRHKITKRGQNVTFRCDPISEHNRLYWYRQTLGQGPEFLTYFQNEAQLEKSRLLSDRFSAERPKGSFSTLEIQRTEQGDSAMYLCASTSDRTANTGELFFGEGSRLTVL.

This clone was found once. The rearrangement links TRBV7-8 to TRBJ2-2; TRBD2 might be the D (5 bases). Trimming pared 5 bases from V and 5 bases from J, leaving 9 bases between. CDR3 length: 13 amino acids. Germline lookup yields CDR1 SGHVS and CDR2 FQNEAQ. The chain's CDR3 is CASSRGLTGELFF. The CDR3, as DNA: TGTGCCAGCAGCCGAGGGCTTACCGGGGAGCTGTTTTTT.

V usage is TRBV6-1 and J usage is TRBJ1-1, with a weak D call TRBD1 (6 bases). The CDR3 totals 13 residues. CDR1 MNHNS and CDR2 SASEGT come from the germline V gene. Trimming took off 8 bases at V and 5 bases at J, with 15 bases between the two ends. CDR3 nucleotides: TGTGCCAGCCTTGGGACAATCGGGACTGAAGCTTTCTTT. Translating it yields CASLGTIGTEAFF.

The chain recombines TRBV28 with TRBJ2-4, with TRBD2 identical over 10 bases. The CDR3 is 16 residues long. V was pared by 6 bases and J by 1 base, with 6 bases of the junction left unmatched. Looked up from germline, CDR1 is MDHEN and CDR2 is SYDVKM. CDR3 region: CASRPTSGMAKNIQYF. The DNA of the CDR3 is TGTGCCAGCAGGCCTACTAGCGGGATGGCCAAAAACATTCAGTACTTC.

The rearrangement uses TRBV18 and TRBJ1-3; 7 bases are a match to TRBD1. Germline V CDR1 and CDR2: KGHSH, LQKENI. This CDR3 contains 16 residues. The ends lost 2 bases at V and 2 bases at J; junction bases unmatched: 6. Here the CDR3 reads CASSPTPGTAGNTIYF. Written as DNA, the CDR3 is TGTGCCAGCTCACCAACCCCCGGGACAGCTGGAAACACCATATATTTT. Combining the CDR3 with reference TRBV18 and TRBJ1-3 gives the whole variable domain NAGVMQNPRHLVRRRGQEARLRCSPMKGHSHVYWYRQLPEEGLKFMVYLQKENIIDESGMPKERFSAEFPKEGPSILRIQQVVRGDSAAYFCASSPTPGTAGNTIYFGEGSWLTVV.

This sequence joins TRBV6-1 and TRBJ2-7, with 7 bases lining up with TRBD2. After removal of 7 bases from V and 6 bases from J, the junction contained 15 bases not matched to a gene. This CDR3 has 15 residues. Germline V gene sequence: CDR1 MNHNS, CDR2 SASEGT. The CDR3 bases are TGTGCCAGCATGGCCTCCTCAAAGCGGGACCCCGAGCAGTACTTC. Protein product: CASMASSKRDPEQYF.